The 27 T cell receptor beta chains reported below all come from one sample, sequenced in a study of T cell responses to AZD1222 COVID-19 vaccine. TCRdb's table, derived via immunoSEQ multiplex PCR, lists solely in-frame clones and lacks some. The repertoire holds around 170,000 clones, with 90% as singletons. The sample was peripheral blood, taken on day 0 of AZD1222 vaccination. These receptors were taken from an adult in good health.

The table lists this clone with a count of one. The V and J genes are TRBV28 and TRBJ1-3; D remains unclear. V was trimmed by 2 bases and J by 3 bases, leaving 11 bases between them. Germline CDR1 MDHEN, CDR2 SYDVKM. The CDR3 covers 15 residues. The CDR3 loop reads CASSLPALSGNTIYF. CDR3 nucleotides: TGTGCCAGCAGTTTACCAGCACTTAGTGGAAACACCATATATTTT.

This clone has only one observation. The V gene is TRBV7-3, the J gene TRBJ2-7, with 8 bases that match TRBD1. Germline V gene lookup returns CDR1 SGHTA and CDR2 FQGTGA. J lost 2 bases, V lost 1 base, and 4 bases had no gene match. The length of the CDR3 is 15 residues. This CDR3 reads CASSLSPGQAYEQYF. DNA for the CDR3: TGTGCCAGCAGCTTAAGCCCGGGACAGGCCTACGAGCAGTACTTC.

The genes are TRBV19 and TRBJ2-2; D is perhaps TRBD1 (6 bases). This CDR3 comprises 15 residues. V was clipped by 5 bases and J by 1 base, with 11 bases between them. Germline CDR1 LNHDA, CDR2 SQIVND (reference sequence). CDR3 nucleotide sequence: TGTGCCAGTAGTGTACAGGGAATGAACACCGGGGAGCTGTTTTTT. Translating it yields CASSVQGMNTGELFF. The variable domain in full, with the rest retrieved from reference TRBV19 and TRBJ2-2, is DGGITQSPKYLFRKEGQNVTLSCEQNLNHDAMYWYRQDPGQGLRLIYYSQIVNDFQKGDIAEGYSVSREKKESFPLTVTSAQKNPTAFYLCASSVQGMNTGELFFGEGSRLTVL.

This rearrangement joins TRBV18 to TRBJ1-4; possibly TRBD1 for D (5 bases). V lost 0 bases and J 5 bases, leaving 10 bases between the germline ends. This CDR3 has 15 residues. CDR1 KGHSH and CDR2 LQKENI come from the germline V gene. The CDR3 protein is CASSPPGTSNEKLFF. The CDR3 nucleotides read TGTGCCAGCTCACCACCCGGGACTTCCAATGAAAAACTGTTTTTT.

The chain uses TRBV7-2 and TRBJ2-3, with TRBD2 identical over 8 bases. Per the germline V gene, CDR1 is SGHTA and CDR2 is FQGNSA. This CDR3 contains 16 residues. J gave up 3 bases and V 2 bases, and 7 bases lay outside the gene matches. CDR3 protein: CASSLSGTRGTDTQYF. CDR3 nucleotide sequence: TGTGCCAGCAGCTTATCCGGGACTAGGGGGACAGATACGCAGTATTTT.

The chain is built from TRBV27 and TRBJ1-1, with D possibly being TRBD1 (5 bases). V was trimmed by 0 bases and J by 4 bases, leaving 9 bases between them. The CDR3 covers 14 residues. Germline V gene sequence: CDR1 MNHEY, CDR2 SMNVEV (reference sequence). The CDR3 region has the DNA TGTGCCAGCAGTTTATCCAGGGTGAGCACTGAAGCTTTCTTT. It yields the protein CASSLSRVSTEAFF.

The chain links TRBV4-3 to TRBJ1-4, with unresolved D. This CDR3 contains 14 residues. Germline assignment: CDR1 LGHNA and CDR2 YSLEER. Trimming took off 3 bases at V and 8 bases at J, with 13 bases between the two ends. The DNA for the CDR3 is TGCGCCAGCAGCCAGGTTAATTTTGGCGAAAAACTGTTTTTT. It codes for CASSQVNFGEKLFF.

This rearrangement joins TRBV9 to TRBJ2-7, with no clear D. Germline V gives CDR1 SGDLS, CDR2 YYNGEE. This CDR3 contains 14 residues. Trimming left V 4 bases short and J 4 bases short, with 15 bases between. The chain's CDR3 is CASSSYGVGYEQYF. Written as DNA, the CDR3 is TGTGCCAGCAGCTCATATGGGGTCGGTTACGAGCAGTACTTC.

CDR3 DNA sequence: TGTGCCACAGCGGGAAACGGGGTGAAGAAACTGTTTTTT. Its translation: CATAGNGVKKLFF. The J gene is TRBJ1-4, the V gene TRBV28; no definite D call. The CDR3 length is 13 residues. Looked up from germline, CDR1 is MDHEN and CDR2 is SYDVKM. V was trimmed by 10 bases and J by 11 bases, leaving 20 bases between them.

The chain uses TRBV3-1 (or the pseudogene TRBV3-2) and TRBJ1-5; D is unresolved. The V end was cut by 3 bases, the J end by 0 bases, with 6 bases between. Germline-derived CDR1 and CDR2 are LGHDT and YNNKEL (reference sequence). This CDR3 region has 14 residues. The CDR3 DNA follows: TGTGCCAGCAGCCAGGCGGATAGCAATCAGCCCCAGCATTTT. It is translated as CASSQADSNQPQHF.

The chain couples TRBV6-5 to TRBJ1-1; 7 nucleotides agree with TRBD1. The V gene end was trimmed by 2 bases and the J gene end by 6 bases; junction bases not matched to a gene: 3. The CDR3 totals 13 residues. CDR1 and CDR2 (germline): MNHEY, SVGAGI. The CDR3, as DNA: TGTGCCAGCAGTTACCGACAGGGTTCTGAAGCTTTCTTT. Its translation is CASSYRQGSEAFF.

The rearrangement joins TRBV18 to TRBJ2-3, with D unresolved. Germline CDR1 is KGHSH and CDR2 is LQKENI. The germline V and J ends were trimmed by 6 bases and 1 base, with 14 bases remaining between them. The CDR3 has 15 amino acids. The CDR3 reads CASSPPGRRTDTQYF. The CDR3 nucleotides are TGTGCCAGCTCGCCTCCCGGACGGCGCACAGATACGCAGTATTTT.

The J gene is TRBJ1-2, the V gene TRBV2; TRBD1 aligns across 8 bases. Germline trimming cut 6 bases from V and 0 bases from J; bases unmatched to any gene: 0. The CDR3 consists of 13 residues. The germline V gene encodes CDR1 SNHLY and CDR2 FYNNEI. The CDR3 sequence is CASRTGANYGYTF. Written as DNA, the CDR3 is TGTGCCAGCAGGACAGGGGCTAACTATGGCTACACCTTC.

The J gene is TRBJ1-2, the V gene TRBV5-1; D is possibly TRBD1 (5 bases). V lost 4 bases, J lost 6 bases, and 13 bases lay in between. This CDR3 is 13 amino acids long. Per germline, CDR1 SGHRS and CDR2 YFSETQ. CDR3: CASSLGEGHGYTF. The CDR3 bases are TGCGCCAGCAGCCTGGGGGAGGGCCATGGCTACACCTTC.

The chain joins TRBV29-1 to TRBJ2-5; D tentatively reads TRBD1 or TRBD2 (7 bases each). Trimming shortened V by 5 bases and J by 3 bases, and 13 bases separated the two germline ends. The CDR3 totals 13 residues. Germline CDR1 SQVTM, CDR2 ANQGSEA. In DNA form, the CDR3 reads TGCAGCGTTTCGACAGGGACTAAAGAGACCCAGTACTTC. Encoded protein: CSVSTGTKETQYF.

This clone occurred once. The genes are TRBV6-5 and TRBJ1-3, with a possible D match to TRBD1 (5 bases). Germline CDR1 reads MNHEY; CDR2 reads SVGAGI. V lost 0 bases and J lost 4, with 10 bases in between. This CDR3 spans 15 amino acids. The CDR3: CASSYSGRVGNTIYF. CDR3 bases: TGTGCCAGCAGTTACTCTGGCAGGGTCGGAAACACCATATATTTT.

The chain is built from TRBV7-9 and TRBJ2-7; D is ambiguous. Germline CDR1 SEHNR, CDR2 FQNEAQ (reference sequence). This CDR3 spans 12 amino acids. The ends were cut back, 2 bases at V and 6 bases at J, with 8 bases in the middle. In DNA form, the CDR3 reads TGTGCCAGCAGCTTATTGGGCGGCGAGCAGTACTTC. It encodes CASSLLGGEQYF.

V usage is TRBV7-9 and J usage is TRBJ2-2; no definite D call. Trimming removed 10 bases from V and 6 bases from J, with 15 bases in between. The CDR3 covers 13 residues. In germline, CDR1 is SEHNR, CDR2 FQNEAQ (reference sequence). CDR3 amino acids: CANPYTMAGELFF. The CDR3 DNA is TGTGCCAACCCCTACACCATGGCCGGGGAGCTGTTTTTT.

V gene TRBV7-9 combines with J gene TRBJ2-7; D is perhaps TRBD1 (6 bases). This CDR3 contains 16 residues. The V gene lost 5 bases and the J gene lost 3 bases, with 20 bases spanning the gap. The germline V gene has CDR1 SEHNR and CDR2 FQNEAQ (reference sequence). CDR3 loop: CASSLPLDRGGYEQYF. The CDR3 DNA reads TGTGCCAGCAGCCTGCCATTGGACAGAGGCGGCTACGAGCAGTACTTC.

The gene calls are TRBV29-1 and TRBJ2-5, with D tentatively TRBD1 (6 bases). The CDR3 length is 11 residues. Per germline, CDR1 SQVTM and CDR2 ANQGSEA. V was clipped by 5 bases and J by 4 bases, with 8 bases between them. The CDR3, as DNA: TGCAGCGTTATACAGGGAGAGACCCAGTACTTC. Protein product: CSVIQGETQYF.

This sequence joins TRBV18 and TRBJ1-1; 9 bases fit TRBD1. The length of the CDR3 is 15 residues. Germline-derived CDR1 and CDR2 are KGHSH and LQKENI. Trimming at V came to 5 bases and at J to 6 bases, leaving 10 bases not matched to a gene. CDR3 sequence (DNA): TGTGCCAGCTCAGATTACCGGGACAGGGTTTCTGAAGCTTTCTTT. It encodes CASSDYRDRVSEAFF.

The V and J genes are TRBV6-5 and TRBJ1-6; D unclear. Germline loops: CDR1 MNHEY, CDR2 SVGAGI. The V end was cut by 7 bases, the J end by 2 bases, with 9 bases between. The CDR3 consists of 14 residues. The CDR3 coding sequence is TGTGCCAGCACCCCTGGGACCTATAATTCACCCCTCCACTTT. Its translation: CASTPGTYNSPLHF.

The chain has TRBV19 and TRBJ2-2; D might be TRBD1 or TRBD2, each matching 5 bases. V lost 4 bases and J 2 bases, leaving 11 bases between the germline ends. Germline V gene data show CDR1 as LNHDA and CDR2 as SQIVND (reference sequence). This CDR3 contains 15 residues. CDR3 protein: CASSTRDANTGELFF. The DNA of the CDR3 is TGTGCCAGTAGTACCCGGGACGCTAACACCGGGGAGCTGTTTTTT.

This clone was found a few times. Distinct nucleotide sequences in the sample also encode this CDR3. DNA for the CDR3: TGTGCCAGCTCACCACCTGGGAATTCCTATAATTCACCCCTCCACTTT. Amino acids: CASSPPGNSYNSPLHF. The V call is TRBV18, the J call TRBJ1-6, with D hard to call. CDR3 size: 16 residues. V lost 0 bases and J lost 1, with 7 bases in between. In germline, CDR1 is KGHSH, CDR2 LQKENI.

This chain uses TRBV27 with TRBJ1-5, with D possibly matching TRBD1 (6 bases). The CDR3 sequence is 16 residues long. Germline values: CDR1 MNHEY, CDR2 SMNVEV (reference sequence). Trimming stripped 6 bases from V and 3 bases from J, with 18 bases between. The CDR3 is CASRRLDGGFNQPQHF. The CDR3 coding sequence is TGTGCCAGCAGGAGGTTGGACGGGGGCTTCAATCAGCCCCAGCATTTT.

The chain recombines TRBV5-1 with TRBJ2-7; D gene uncertain. Germline assignment: CDR1 SGHRS and CDR2 YFSETQ. The CDR3 totals 12 residues. The germline V and J ends were trimmed by 2 bases and 2 bases, with 5 bases remaining between them. CDR3: CASSLLPYEQYF. In DNA form, the CDR3 reads TGCGCCAGCAGCTTACTCCCCTACGAGCAGTACTTC.

The V call is TRBV3-1 (or the pseudogene TRBV3-2), the J call TRBJ2-3; D may be TRBD1 (6 bases). The CDR3 length is 14 residues. Trimming took 3 bases from V and 0 from J, leaving 7 bases between them. Germline V gene data show CDR1 as LGHDT and CDR2 as YNNKEL (reference sequence). The CDR3 is CASSQQGSTDTQYF. The CDR3 DNA sequence: TGTGCCAGCAGCCAGCAGGGGAGCACAGATACGCAGTATTTT.